The 27 T cell receptor beta chains below were found in one sample sequenced in a study of cytomegalovirus exposure and HLA in healthy donors. In the PCR, 60 Vbeta and 13 Jbeta primers were used. Clones were read by immunoSEQ multiplex PCR, and TCRdb kept only the in-frame ones, dropping some. The table includes about 160,000 clones, roughly 80% detected once. Specimen: PBMCs. The receptor source for this set is a female donor in good health and CMV-seronegative.

The chain is built from TRBV7-2 and TRBJ1-1; 8 bases are a match to TRBD1. The CDR3 totals 14 residues. V lost 5 bases and J lost 6; bases outside the gene matches: 8. Germline CDR1 reads SGHTA; CDR2 reads FQGNSA. DNA of the CDR3: TGTGCCAGCAGCACAGGACAGGGCTTCTCTGAAGCTTTCTTT. The encoded protein is CASSTGQGFSEAFF.

The rearrangement joins TRBV5-1 to TRBJ1-1; no clear D gene. CDR3 length: 14 residues. The germline CDR1 and CDR2 sequences are SGHRS and YFSETQ. V lost 4 bases and J 2 bases, leaving 12 bases between the germline ends. CDR3 residues: CASSRTEGNTEAFF. CDR3 nucleotides: TGCGCCAGCAGCCGGACGGAGGGTAACACTGAAGCTTTCTTT.

J is TRBJ1-6 and V is TRBV10-3; D uncertain. V gave up 2 bases and J gave up 8 bases, with 7 bases separating them. The length of the CDR3 is 13 residues. The V gene's germline CDR1 is ENHRY and CDR2 SYGVKD. This CDR3 reads CAISEGSYSPLHF. CDR3 sequence (DNA): TGTGCCATCAGTGAGGGGAGTTATTCACCCCTCCACTTT.

The V gene is TRBV9, the J gene TRBJ1-3, with D perhaps matching TRBD1 (6 bases). V lost 0 bases, J lost 4 bases, and 17 bases lay in between. Germline values: CDR1 SGDLS, CDR2 YYNGEE. The CDR3 extends over 17 amino acids. For the CDR3, the DNA is TGTGCCAGCAGCGTAGAGGGGGGGGGATATTCCGGAAACACCATATATTTT. It codes for CASSVEGGGYSGNTIYF.

This clone occurred once. V usage is TRBV5-5 and J usage is TRBJ2-7; 9 nucleotides align to TRBD1. Trimming removed 4 bases from V and 2 bases from J; junction bases left unmatched: 7. CDR3 length: 15 amino acids. Germline-derived CDR1 and CDR2 are SGHKS and YYEKEE (reference sequence). The DNA of the CDR3 is TGTGCCAGCAGCCGACAGGGGGGACGAACCTACGAGCAGTACTTC. Encoded protein: CASSRQGGRTYEQYF.

V and J are TRBV15 and TRBJ2-3; tentatively, D is TRBD1 (5 bases). CDR3 length: 12 amino acids. Germline V gives CDR1 LNHNV, CDR2 YYDKDF (reference sequence). Trimming stripped 0 bases from V and 8 bases from J, with 6 bases between. The DNA of the CDR3 is TGTGCCACCAGCAGAGATAGGGGTACGCAGTATTTT. Translation gives CATSRDRGTQYF.

The genes are TRBV2 and TRBJ1-2, with TRBD1 as a possible D gene (6 bases). V lost 6 bases, J lost 7 bases, and 15 bases lay in between. The germline gives CDR1 SNHLY, CDR2 FYNNEI. The CDR3 runs to 13 residues. Here the CDR3 DNA reads TGTGCCAGCAGGGGGGGGGCAGGGGCTGGCTACACCTTC. Amino acid sequence: CASRGGAGAGYTF.

The V gene is TRBV30, the J gene TRBJ2-1; D possibly corresponds to TRBD2 (6 bases). CDR3 length: 13 residues. V dropped 5 bases and J dropped 0 bases, with 8 bases sitting between them. CDR1 is GTSNPN and CDR2 is SVGIG in the germline V gene (reference sequence). CDR3 amino acids: CAWAGSSYNEQFF. The CDR3 DNA sequence: TGTGCCTGGGCGGGGAGCTCCTACAATGAGCAGTTCTTC. The entire variable domain, with the rest obtained from reference TRBV30 and TRBJ2-1, is as follows: SQTIHQWPATLVQPVGSPLSLECTVEGTSNPNLYWYRQAAGRGLQLLFYSVGIGQISSEVPQNLSASRPQDRQFILSSKKLLLSDSGFYLCAWAGSSYNEQFFGPGTRLTVL.

The chain employs TRBV2 and TRBJ2-2; weak D call: TRBD1 (5 bases). CDR1 is SNHLY, CDR2 FYNNEI, per germline. The CDR3 is 15 residues long. V lost 0 bases and J 6 bases, leaving 11 bases between the germline ends. The CDR3 loop reads CASSEAGQAAGELFF. The CDR3 nucleotides read TGTGCCAGCAGTGAAGCGGGGCAGGCAGCCGGGGAGCTGTTTTTT.

The CDR3 loop is CSVMGARETQYF. In nucleotides, the CDR3 is TGCAGCGTTATGGGGGCGAGGGAGACCCAGTACTTC. The gene calls are TRBV29-1 and TRBJ2-5; weak D call: TRBD1 (6 bases). Germline V lookup: CDR1 SQVTM, CDR2 ANQGSEA. Trimming removed 5 bases at V and 5 bases at J, with 12 bases between. The CDR3 covers 12 residues.

DNA for the CDR3: TGTGCCAGCAGCCCTCGGACAGGGGGGATGAACACTGAAGCTTTCTTT. Translated: CASSPRTGGMNTEAFF. The chain recombines TRBV9 with TRBJ1-1; TRBD1 agrees at 10 bases. CDR3 length equals 16 residues. Losses at the gene ends were 4 bases for V and 0 bases for J; bases not matched to a gene: 6. Germline-derived CDR1 and CDR2 are SGDLS and YYNGEE.

The genes are TRBV7-6 and TRBJ1-5; D is unresolved. Trimming took 2 bases from V and 2 from J, leaving 4 bases between them. CDR3 length: 13 residues. Per germline, CDR1 SGHVS and CDR2 FNYEAQ. CDR3 sequence (DNA): TGTGCCAGCAGCTTAACGGGCAATCAGCCCCAGCATTTT. This translates into CASSLTGNQPQHF.

The rearrangement links TRBV6-1 to TRBJ2-7; TRBD2 matches at 7 bases. Germline-derived CDR1 and CDR2 are MNHNS and SASEGT. This CDR3 region has 14 residues. After removal of 2 bases from V and 5 bases from J, the junction contained 6 bases not matched to a gene. CDR3: CASSELAVTHEQYF. Written as DNA, the CDR3 is TGTGCCAGCAGTGAACTAGCGGTTACCCACGAGCAGTACTTC.

This chain links TRBV9 with TRBJ1-2; possibly TRBD1 for D (6 bases). This CDR3 comprises 16 residues. The V gene's germline CDR1 is SGDLS and CDR2 YYNGEE. Trimming took off 0 bases at V and 2 bases at J, with 14 bases between the two ends. Written as DNA, the CDR3 is TGTGCCAGCAGCGTAGGGGCCCCCCAGGGGAACTATGGCTACACCTTC. Its protein product is CASSVGAPQGNYGYTF.

The chain carries TRBV6-6 and TRBJ1-4; 7 bases fit TRBD1. V shed 8 bases, J shed 2 bases, and the junction held 8 bases outside the gene matches. This CDR3 has 15 amino acids. Germline V gene lookup returns CDR1 MNHNY and CDR2 SVGAGI (reference sequence). Here the CDR3 reads CASQRQGGTNEKLFF. CDR3 in DNA: TGTGCCAGCCAACGACAGGGCGGGACTAATGAAAAACTGTTTTTT.

The chain recombines TRBV9 with TRBJ2-3; maybe TRBD2 (6 bases). The CDR3 covers 14 residues. Per germline, CDR1 SGDLS and CDR2 YYNGEE. Trimming stripped 6 bases from V and 2 bases from J, with 13 bases between. CDR3 nucleotides: TGTGCCAGCAAAAGGACGGGAGACACAGATACGCAGTATTTT. Its protein product is CASKRTGDTDTQYF.

The gene calls are TRBV16 and TRBJ2-1, with 8 bases identical to TRBD2. Losses at the gene ends were 4 bases for V and 8 bases for J; bases not matched to a gene: 7. This CDR3 is built from 14 residues. Germline-derived CDR1 and CDR2 are KGHSY and FQNENV. The CDR3 reads CASSPIGGGYEQFF. In DNA, the CDR3 is TGTGCCAGCAGCCCGATCGGGGGGGGATATGAGCAGTTCTTC.

This chain uses TRBV6-6 with TRBJ2-2, with TRBD2 matching over 7 bases. Germline values: CDR1 MNHNY, CDR2 SVGAGI (reference sequence). J lost 0 bases, V lost 8 bases, and 6 bases had no gene match. The CDR3 has 15 residues. The CDR3 region has the DNA TGTGCCAGCGGCTCGGGACTAACGAACACCGGGGAGCTGTTTTTT. It translates to CASGSGLTNTGELFF.

This clone showed up just a few times. The chain is built from TRBV7-2 and TRBJ2-7, with 10 bases that match TRBD2. This CDR3 is 15 amino acids long. Trimming removed 5 bases from V and 3 bases from J; junction bases left unmatched: 7. Germline loops: CDR1 SGHTA, CDR2 FQGNSA. The CDR3 bases are TGTGCCAGCAGCCTCACTAGCGGGGAGGTCTACGAGCAGTACTTC. This translates into CASSLTSGEVYEQYF. The complete variable domain, with remaining parts taken from reference TRBV7-2 and TRBJ2-7, reads GAGVSQSPSNKVTEKGKDVELRCDPISGHTALYWYRQSLGQGLEFLIYFQGNSAPDKSGLPSDRFSAERTGGSVSTLTIQRTQQEDSAVYLCASSLTSGEVYEQYFGPGTRLTVT.

V gene TRBV7-8 combines with J gene TRBJ2-2; D is unresolved. Trimming removed 1 base from V and 0 bases from J, with 12 bases in between. Germline V gene sequence: CDR1 SGHVS, CDR2 FQNEAQ. The CDR3 spans 17 residues. DNA for the CDR3: TGTGCCAGCAGCTTAGGGTCAGGCGCCGCGAACACCGGGGAGCTGTTTTTT. Its protein is CASSLGSGAANTGELFF.

For this clone: The junction shows a germline mismatch at one end, possibly a read error. V and J are TRBV5-1 and TRBJ1-3; TRBD1 is a possible D gene (5 bases). The CDR3 sequence is 14 residues long. Germline V gives CDR1 SGHRS, CDR2 YFSETQ. In nucleotides, the CDR3 is TGCGCCAGCAGGTTGGGGGGAGTTGAAAACACCATATATTTT. Residues: CASRLGGVENTIYF.

This sequence joins TRBV2 and TRBJ2-5; TRBD1 might be the D (6 bases). This CDR3 contains 15 residues. V lost 2 bases and J 5 bases, leaving 15 bases between the germline ends. In germline, CDR1 is SNHLY, CDR2 FYNNEI. The CDR3, as DNA: TGTGCCAGCAGTGAATGGCAGGGGATCGGGGAGACCCAGTACTTC. Protein: CASSEWQGIGETQYF.

In its sample, this clone was seen a few times. V and J are TRBV12-5 and TRBJ1-2; 9 bases are shared with TRBD1. Trimming removed 6 bases from V and 4 bases from J; junction bases left unmatched: 9. Germline CDR1 reads LGHNT; CDR2 reads FRNRAP. There are 15 residues in the CDR3. CDR3 loop: CASGRGQGIGYGYTF. The CDR3 bases are TGTGCTAGTGGCCGAGGACAGGGGATTGGCTATGGCTACACCTTC.

V gene TRBV20-1 combines with J gene TRBJ2-3; weak D call: TRBD2 (5 bases). The CDR3 has 11 amino acids. The germline V gene encodes CDR1 DFQATT and CDR2 SNEGSKA (reference sequence). Between the trimmed V and J ends, which lost 7 bases and 1 base, there was a span of 6 bases. The CDR3, as DNA: TGCAGTGGTAGCGGCACAGATACGCAGTATTTT. Amino acid sequence: CSGSGTDTQYF.

The J gene is TRBJ2-5, the V gene TRBV5-1; 13 bases line up with TRBD2. The V gene's germline CDR1 is SGHRS and CDR2 YFSETQ. The length of the CDR3 is 18 residues. The J segment lost 5 bases and the V segment lost 4 bases, leaving 14 bases of the junction unmatched. This CDR3 is CASSLPGTSGTIRETQYF. The CDR3 bases are TGCGCCAGCAGCCTACCAGGGACTAGCGGGACGATACGGGAGACCCAGTACTTC.

The V and J genes are TRBV4-1 and TRBJ1-1, with a tentative D call TRBD1 (5 bases). The CDR3 length is 13 residues. The germline gives CDR1 MGHRA, CDR2 YSYEKL. V was pared by 4 bases and J by 4 bases, with 10 bases between. Written as DNA, the CDR3 is TGCGCCAGCAGCCGGGGGGGTATCACTGAAGCTTTCTTT. Encoded protein: CASSRGGITEAFF.

The J gene is TRBJ1-2, the V gene TRBV29-1; 9 nucleotides align to TRBD1. Germline V lookup: CDR1 SQVTM, CDR2 ANQGSEA. The CDR3 is 11 amino acids. The V gene end was trimmed by 7 bases and the J gene end by 6 bases; junction bases not matched to a gene: 3. DNA of the CDR3: TGCAGCGCGGGACAGGGAGATGGCTACACCTTC. Amino acids: CSAGQGDGYTF.